The source of this T cell receptor beta chain is a study of blood T cell repertoires in COVID-19. About the research overall: Donors in the United States, Italy and Spain gave samples during acute or convalescent COVID-19. T cells, B-cell-depleted T cells, or PBMCs supplied cDNA or gDNA.

Per the study methods: Amplification of reference gene primers provided the estimated nucleated cell counts. Sequenced by immunoSEQ multiplex PCR; TCRdb stores in-frame clones only, minus some. D and trimming were read from the DNA, whereas the V and J calls and clone size are those reported in that table. The data hold some 120,000 clones, with 86% observed a single time. Germline V CDR1 and CDR2: SGHTA, FQGNSA. V dropped 3 bases and J dropped 4 bases, with 13 bases sitting between them. The CDR3 length is 15 residues. Input material: peripheral blood. This clonotype was obtained from a woman aged 45-59 years who had recovered from COVID-19. The chain combines TRBV7-2 with TRBJ2-1; D is possibly TRBD2 (5 bases). The CDR3 nucleotides read TGTGCCAGCAGCTTTGGGGAGATCGAGTACAATGAGCAGTTCTTC. This codes for CASSFGEIEYNEQFF.